This paragraph reports one T cell receptor beta chain. This sample was included in a study of blood T cell repertoires in COVID-19. On the study more broadly: COVID-19 samples collected from the United States, Italy and Spain covered acute and convalescent phases. From T cells, B-cell-depleted T cells, or PBMCs came the material, which was cDNA or gDNA.

Under the authors' procedure: The assay estimated nucleated cells by amplifying reference gene primers. Data came from immunoSEQ multiplex PCR; TCRdb stores just in-frame clones and leaves some out. V, J and clone size reflect that table, while D and trimming were determined from the DNA. Here the sample spans some 300,000 clones, 70% to 90% being singletons. Seattle patients were enrolled while actively infected and followed longitudinally. This CDR3 is 14 amino acids long. Germline V lookup: CDR1 SGHAT, CDR2 FQNNGV. V lost 2 bases to trimming and J lost 9 bases, with 11 bases between them. V usage is TRBV11-2 and J usage is TRBJ2-6; maybe TRBD1 (6 bases). The TCR comes from a woman between 65 and 79 years old with COVID-19, enrolled during active disease. Sequenced material: peripheral blood. CDR3 loop: CASSLIGQSNVLTF. CDR3 DNA: TGTGCCAGCAGCTTAATTGGACAGAGCAACGTCCTGACTTTC.